This T cell receptor beta chain was identified during a study of Graves' ophthalmopathy and Graves' hyperthyroidism. Study-wide context: Peripheral blood was obtained at first diagnosis, ahead of any treatment.

The authors amplified TCR beta CDR3 regions, and they did so from RNA transcripts for repertoire sequencing. The authors performed first-round RT-PCR with HTBI primers and then a second-round multiplex PCR. Each CDR3 protein gets one entry after TCRdb re-called the multiplex PCR reads with MiXCR. In the table there are about 400,000 distinct CDR3 sequences, around 18% of which are singletons. The V and J ends lost 6 bases and 4 bases, in that order; junction bases with no gene match: 3. CDR3 length: 12 residues. Germline V gene data show CDR1 as MNHEY and CDR2 as SVGEGT. This clonotype has a count of ten or more. As yet, its antigen is unknown. Study-wide findings and caveats: Among expanded thyroid clonotypes above 0.001 frequency, most also occurred in blood.

The TCR originated in a woman under 30 with Graves' ophthalmopathy. Material for sequencing was peripheral blood. The rearrangement links TRBV6-2 or TRBV6-3 to TRBJ2-7; 7 nucleotides agree with TRBD1. Here the CDR3 DNA reads TGTGCCAGCAGCGACAGGGAATACGAGCAGTACTTC. Translation gives CASSDREYEQYF.